This T cell receptor (beta chain) was found in a study of spatial heterogeneity in lung cancer (dated 2019 in TCRdb). About the study as a whole: Beta-chain transcripts were consistently detected in greater numbers than alpha-chain transcripts, which likely reflected higher beta-chain transcript abundance. In the raw uncorrected reads, each unique combination of TCR and UMI appeared more than ten times on average. In non-small cell lung cancer, the study quantitatively compared TCR alpha and beta repertoires across several tumor regions, matched nontumor lung, and blood. Nonsynonymous mutation counts, determined by whole-exome sequencing of tumor tissue, were related to TCR repertoire features. Both alpha and beta chains were TCR-sequenced in 200 or so tumor regions, roughly 70 matched nontumor lung samples and some 56 PBMC samples obtained at surgery. General conclusions and limits of the study: Confirming at a functional level the hypothesis that regional TCRs recognize regional mutations was considered to require additional single-cell paired TCR alpha and beta sequencing. Ubiquitous expanded tumor TCRs were found in blood more often at tumor resection than at routine follow-up.

Turning to this clonotype: What this receptor recognizes is not known. Nothing much larger sits one base from this clone, and base qualities are not available.

Library preparation used 5' RACE. Reads for this sample came from a NextSeq 500. In the TCR library protocol, a unique molecular identifier was attached to each TCR cDNA molecule so that PCR and sequencing errors could be corrected. Per the authors' processing: Decombinator tools were used for TCR identification, UMI-based error correction and CDR3 extraction. Expanded TCRs were defined as those above a frequency of 2 per 1,000, corresponding to the top 1% of the tumor frequency distribution. Rényi diversity was computed with the R vegan package after subsampling each repertoire 100 times to 5,000 TCRs. CDR3 similarity networks were built from amino acid triplet string-kernel similarity, with CDR3s being connected when pairwise similarity was above 0.82. TCRdb ran its own pipeline on the public reads, namely fastp trimming at Q25 and MiXCR clone calling, and kept in-frame beta chains. Each entry merges the rows of one CDR3 protein and shows their most common DNA and genes. TCRdb, not the original authors, processed these V and J calls. The sample profile shows some 50,000 distinct CDR3 sequences; 7.5% to 9% of them were found once. The top ten clonotypes cover 13% of the sample.

Sample time point, as interpreted from the label and publication: sample taken at primary tumor resection. TCR sequencing used whole RNA extracted from tumor and nontumor lung tissue, or from cryopreserved PBMC samples, without cell sorting. The donors were fewer than 90 patients from the lung TRACERx cohort who had early-stage, untreated non-small cell lung cancer. Patients were selected for TCR sequencing only if sufficient RNA was available from at least two tumor regions. The receptor's source is a female donor with early-stage non-small cell lung cancer. The sequences come from PBMCs, collected at surgery.

The CDR3 amino acid sequence is: CASRPRTSTDTQYF. The DNA is as follows: TGCGCCAGCAGGCCGCGAACTAGCACAGATACGCAGTATTTT. The rearranged segments are TRBV5-1 and TRBJ2-3; no confident D gene assignment can be made. Reading from cysteine to phenylalanine, the CDR3 counts 14 amino acids. The only DNA kept is the CDR3, 42 bases in frame from the first base. V sheds 5 bases and J sheds 0 bases, leaving 10 bases between their ends. CDR1 SGHRS and CDR2 YFSETQ are derived from the germline V gene.